The T cell receptor beta chain described here comes from a study of cytomegalovirus exposure and HLA in healthy donors. Study background: A prior study identified 120 million or so unique TCR beta sequences from roughly 180 million T cells.

Germline trimming cut 2 bases from V and 2 bases from J; bases unmatched to any gene: 6. CDR1 is PRHDT, CDR2 FYEKMQ, per germline (reference sequence). CDR3 length: 16 amino acids. The PCR employed 60 Vbeta primers together with 13 Jbeta primers. The method was immunoSEQ multiplex PCR; TCRdb's version includes in-frame clones alone and lacks a portion of them. Found here are approximately 170,000 clones, around 78% of them singletons; the top ten hold 2% to 2.5%. The specimen was PBMCs. J is TRBJ2-5 and V is TRBV13, with 9 bases lining up with TRBD2. This sequence was found in a young woman in good health and CMV-seropositive. The CDR3 sequence is CASSLMSSGKQETQYF. In nucleotides, the CDR3 is TGTGCCAGCAGCTTAATGTCTAGCGGGAAACAAGAGACCCAGTACTTC.